What follows describes a single T cell receptor beta chain. The antigen remains undetermined. The data originate from a study of T cells expressing NK-cell markers. General observations from the study: One observes that, in a handful of donors, these clonotypes were also the leading ones within the CD3+CD56-NKG2C+ fraction.

Germline assignment: CDR1 SGHTA and CDR2 FQGNSA. CDR3 length: 14 amino acids. TCRdb re-called the 5' RACE reads, yielding one record per CDR3 amino acid sequence without DNA. This sample contains about 460,000 distinct CDR3 sequences. The clonotype was recovered from a woman aged 45-65 years in good health. V gene TRBV7-2 combines with J gene TRBJ2-3. The specimen was blood T cells: a sorted CD56 or NKG2C T cell subset, CD4+ or CD8+ T cells, or bulk PBMC T cells (not recorded which). This chain's CDR3 is CASSLPLRVDTQYF.